The rows below give T cell receptor beta chains drawn from one sample of a study of blood T cells in healthy people across ages. TCRdb fed the 5' RACE reads into MiXCR, producing one record per CDR3 protein. The sample has 600,000 or so distinct CDR3 sequences, 40% to 50% seen once. The sequencing input was blood. Receptor source: a man aged 80 or over in good health. CDR3s include the opening cysteine and the closing phenylalanine or tryptophan. A D gene is named only where the DNA matches it firmly. Clone size is stated in some rows and not others, as once, few, many or a class when expanded.

>TRBJ1-2|few|-|TRBV20-1
CSARVPAREYGYTF
TGCAGTGCTAGAGTCCCTGCCAGGGAATATGGCTACACCTTC
>TRBJ2-1|-|-|TRBV14
CASSQHRGAGYNEQFF
TGTGCCAGCAGCCAACATCGGGGGGCGGGATACAATGAGCAGTTCTTC
>TRBJ2-7|-|-|TRBV4-3
CASSQDYPSYEQYF
TGCGCCAGCAGCCAAGATTATCCCTCCTACGAGCAGTACTTC
>TRBJ1-1|few|-|TRBV20-1
CSARRVGTEAFF
TGCAGTGCCAGACGGGTTGGGACTGAAGCTTTCTTT
>TRBJ1-1|few|TRBD1|TRBV7-2
CASSLVRQGTAFF
TGTGCCAGCAGCTTAGTCCGACAGGGAACGGCTTTCTTT
>TRBJ2-7|-|-|TRBV4-3
CASSQDTGTEQYF
TGCGCCAGCAGCCAAGACACAGGGACCGAGCAGTACTTC
>TRBJ2-5|-|TRBD2|TRBV9
CASSETSGHQETQYF
TGTGCCAGCAGCGAGACTAGCGGACACCAAGAGACCCAGTACTTC
>TRBJ2-3|-|-|TRBV7-2
CASSLVPGPIGPDTQYF
TGTGCCAGCAGCTTAGTCCCCGGCCCGATCGGGCCAGATACGCAGTATTTT
>TRBJ2-1|many|TRBD2|TRBV6-5
CASSRGDSGNEQFF
TGTGCCAGCAGCCGGGGGGACTCGGGCAATGAGCAGTTCTTC
>TRBJ2-7|-|-|TRBV4-1
CASSQTGQGEDEQYF
TGCGCCAGCAGCCAAACGGGACAAGGGGAGGACGAGCAGTACTTC